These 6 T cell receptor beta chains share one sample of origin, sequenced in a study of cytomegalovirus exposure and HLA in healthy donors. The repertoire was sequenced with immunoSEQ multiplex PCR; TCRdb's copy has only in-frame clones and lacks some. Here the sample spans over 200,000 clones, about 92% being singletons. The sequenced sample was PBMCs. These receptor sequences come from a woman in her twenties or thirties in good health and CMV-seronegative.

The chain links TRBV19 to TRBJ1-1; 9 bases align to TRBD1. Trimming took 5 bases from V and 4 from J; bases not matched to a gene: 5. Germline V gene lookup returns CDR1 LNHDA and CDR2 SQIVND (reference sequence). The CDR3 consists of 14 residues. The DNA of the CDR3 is TGTGCCAGTAGTGCCGGGACAGGGCTCACTGAAGCTTTCTTT. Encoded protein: CASSAGTGLTEAFF.

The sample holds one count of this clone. The CDR3 loop reads CASSPRPGDTGELFF. CDR3 nucleotides: TGTGCCAGCAGCCCCAGACCCGGGGACACCGGGGAGCTGTTTTTT. The V gene is TRBV13, the J gene TRBJ2-2; the D gene is possibly TRBD2 (5 bases). The V end was cut by 5 bases, the J end by 3 bases, with 13 bases between. Germline V gene data show CDR1 as PRHDT and CDR2 as FYEKMQ (reference sequence). The CDR3 spans 15 residues.

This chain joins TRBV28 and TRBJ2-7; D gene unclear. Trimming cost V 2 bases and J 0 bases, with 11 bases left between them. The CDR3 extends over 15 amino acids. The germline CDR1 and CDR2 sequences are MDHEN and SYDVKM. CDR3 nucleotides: TGTGCCAGCAGTTTAGTTGGTCTTGGCTCCTACGAGCAGTACTTC. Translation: CASSLVGLGSYEQYF.

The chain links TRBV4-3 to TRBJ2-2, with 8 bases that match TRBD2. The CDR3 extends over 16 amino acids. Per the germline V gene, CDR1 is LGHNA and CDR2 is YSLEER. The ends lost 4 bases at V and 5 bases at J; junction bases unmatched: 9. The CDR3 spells CASSRARREATGELFF. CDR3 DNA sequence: TGCGCCAGCAGCCGGGCGCGGCGGGAGGCGACCGGGGAGCTGTTTTTT.

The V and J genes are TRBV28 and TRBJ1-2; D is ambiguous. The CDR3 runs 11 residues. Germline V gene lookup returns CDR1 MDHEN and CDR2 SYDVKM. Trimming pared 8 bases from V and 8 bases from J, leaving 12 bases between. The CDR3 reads CASWKGRGYTF. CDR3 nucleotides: TGTGCCAGCTGGAAAGGGAGGGGCTACACCTTC.

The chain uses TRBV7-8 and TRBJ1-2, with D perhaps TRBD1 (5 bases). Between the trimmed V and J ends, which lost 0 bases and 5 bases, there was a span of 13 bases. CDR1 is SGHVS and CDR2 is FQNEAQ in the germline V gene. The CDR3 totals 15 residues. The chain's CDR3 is CASSLALRDEYGYTF. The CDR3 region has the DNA TGTGCCAGCAGCTTAGCGCTCAGGGACGAATATGGCTACACCTTC.